The present T cell receptor (beta chain) was sequenced within a study of T cells in Graves' hyperthyroidism and ophthalmopathy. Overall study context: Peripheral blood specimens were obtained at initial diagnosis, prior to any treatment.

The source material, RNA transcripts, was used to amplify TCR beta CDR3 regions. When the TCR CDR3 underwent first-round RT-PCR, the HTBI primer set was used. TCRdb fed the multiplex PCR reads into MiXCR, producing one record per CDR3 protein. The profile shows hundreds of thousands of distinct CDR3 sequences, about 14% of them singletons. Uncontrolled infection, other autoimmune disease, pregnancy and lactation each barred patients from inclusion. Orbital computed tomography, thyroid ultrasound, serum thyroxine and TRAb, and clinical symptoms together informed the diagnoses. A sample of blood taken at first hyperthyroidism diagnosis preceded any ophthalmopathy symptoms. In this sample, this clonotype turned up a few times. Possible read error: a much larger clone is one base away. CDR1 and CDR2 (germline): LGHDT, YNNKEL (reference sequence). Between the trimmed V and J ends, which lost 3 bases and 4 bases, there was a span of 15 bases. CDR3 length equals 16 residues.

The origin of this receptor is a woman in her 30s with Graves' hyperthyroidism that later progressed to Graves' ophthalmopathy. The sequenced sample was blood. The J gene is TRBJ2-2, the V gene TRBV3-1, with D perhaps matching TRBD1 or TRBD2 (5 bases each). CDR3 in amino acids: CASSQVWGSSTGELFF. As DNA, the CDR3 is TGTGCCAGCAGCCAGGTGTGGGGGAGCAGCACCGGGGAGCTGTTTTTT.